This T cell receptor beta chain is drawn from a study of T-cell memory formation after mild COVID-19. Study-level information: TCR clusters showed largely donor specificity.

TCRdb re-called the 5' RACE reads through MiXCR, storing one row per CDR3 protein. In the table there are under 450,000 distinct CDR3 sequences, approximately 22% of which are singletons. This clonotype turned up a few times. The target antigen is unknown. Overall study results and limits: The study found balanced CD4/CD8 in clones contracting day 15 to 85 and a CD4+ lean in later expanders. Whether day 37 second-wave clones are SARS-CoV-2-specific was not confirmed.

This CDR3 comprises 14 residues. V was trimmed by 3 bases and J by 2 bases, leaving 6 bases between them. The germline V gene encodes CDR1 KGHDR and CDR2 SFDVKD. Sequenced: PBMCs or a T cell subset sorted from them (not recorded which). The receptor comes from a man between 18 and 29 years old who had mild COVID-19 (a few samples of this study predate the infection). Cell type and time point are not known. The V call is TRBV24-1, the J call TRBJ2-2; unclear D gene. CDR3 sequence reads: CATSDTPNTGELFF. CDR3 coding DNA: TGTGCCACCAGTGATACACCTAACACCGGGGAGCTGTTTTTT.